The 20 T cell receptor beta chains in this list originate from one sample, sequenced in a study of OX40 agonist ivuxolimab in advanced cancers. This table comes from immunoSEQ multiplex PCR, and its TCRdb copy is limited to in-frame clones, with some not included. This sample carries over 20,000 clones, 70% to 90% of them seen once, and the ten largest clones take over 50%. The starting material was CD4+ or CD8+ T cells sorted from blood, obtained in a trial of the OX40 agonist ivuxolimab. The receptors were sampled from an adult with an advanced solid tumor such as melanoma, head and neck, liver or kidney cancer.

V gene TRBV10-1 combines with J gene TRBJ1-5; the match to TRBD1 covers 9 bases. The V gene end was trimmed by 6 bases and the J gene end by 1 base; junction bases not matched to a gene: 7. The CDR3 sequence is 16 residues long. Germline loops: CDR1 WNHNN, CDR2 SYGVQD (reference sequence). In DNA, the CDR3 is TGCGCCAGCAGGGGAAGGACAGGGGTGAGCAATCAGCCCCAGCATTTT. This sequence encodes CASRGRTGVSNQPQHF.

The chain links TRBV6-6 to TRBJ1-5; no clear D gene. The CDR3 length is 14 residues. V lost 0 bases and J 4 bases, leaving 7 bases between the germline ends. Germline V lookup: CDR1 MNHNY, CDR2 SVGAGI (reference sequence). CDR3 in DNA: TGTGCCAGCAGTTACTCGAACAGAAATCAGCCCCAGCATTTT. Translated: CASSYSNRNQPQHF.

The chain recombines TRBV6-6 with TRBJ1-2, with 7 bases lining up with TRBD1. This CDR3 is built from 14 residues. V lost 5 bases and J lost 1; bases outside the gene matches: 4. Germline V gene data show CDR1 as MNHNY and CDR2 as SVGAGI (reference sequence). The CDR3 DNA follows: TGTGCCAGCAGTGACAGGGATGTTAACTATGGCTACACCTTC. This sequence encodes CASSDRDVNYGYTF.

The V call is TRBV4-1, the J call TRBJ2-5, with TRBD2 identical over 9 bases. The V gene end was trimmed by 1 base and the J gene end by 0 bases; junction bases not matched to a gene: 6. Germline V gene lookup returns CDR1 MGHRA and CDR2 YSYEKL. The CDR3 covers 17 residues. The CDR3 region is CASSQGLAGAYQETQYF. DNA of the CDR3: TGCGCCAGCAGCCAAGGGTTAGCGGGGGCGTACCAAGAGACCCAGTACTTC.

The V gene is TRBV7-9, the J gene TRBJ2-1; 9 bases match TRBD1. This CDR3 region has 17 residues. Germline trimming cut 5 bases from V and 6 bases from J; bases unmatched to any gene: 14. Germline V gene sequence: CDR1 SEHNR, CDR2 FQNEAQ (reference sequence). The CDR3 nucleotides read TGTGCCAGCAGCAAAACGGTGGGGACAGGGCCGGGCAATGAGCAGTTCTTC. Its protein is CASSKTVGTGPGNEQFF.

This clone was seen only once. The V gene is TRBV6-1, the J gene TRBJ1-2, with 8 bases fitting TRBD1. Germline trimming cut 6 bases from V and 7 bases from J; bases unmatched to any gene: 10. CDR1 is MNHNS and CDR2 is SASEGT in the germline V gene. The CDR3 is 14 residues long. Here the CDR3 reads CASRLYQGAFGYTF. CDR3 nucleotides: TGTGCCAGCAGGTTATATCAGGGGGCCTTTGGCTACACCTTC.

In its sample, this clone was seen a few times. The chain combines TRBV4-3 with TRBJ2-1, with D unclear. This CDR3 region has 15 residues. V lost 0 bases and J lost 7, with 13 bases in between. Germline CDR1 LGHNA, CDR2 YSLEER. CDR3 protein: CASSQDVGSGNEQFF. DNA for the CDR3: TGCGCCAGCAGCCAAGATGTGGGATCCGGTAATGAGCAGTTCTTC.

The gene calls are TRBV7-6 and TRBJ2-1, with D unclear. CDR3 length: 17 amino acids. Germline V gene sequence: CDR1 SGHVS, CDR2 FNYEAQ. V shed 4 bases and J shed 2 bases, with 18 bases lying between them. CDR3 DNA: TGTGCCAGCAGCTCCCCGGGTAGAATCGGTACCTACAATGAGCAGTTCTTC. It codes for CASSSPGRIGTYNEQFF.

The chain combines TRBV7-2 with TRBJ2-2; 8 nucleotides align to TRBD2. This CDR3 is built from 12 residues. The germline V gene has CDR1 SGHTA and CDR2 FQGNSA. CDR3 bases: TGTGGTTCGCGGGGGGTGGCCGGGGAGCTGTTTTTT. This translates into CGSRGVAGELFF.

The sample holds one count of this clone. The chain couples TRBV9 to TRBJ1-4; 10 bases map to TRBD1. Germline V gene lookup returns CDR1 SGDLS and CDR2 YYNGEE. The CDR3 covers 15 residues. Trimming removed 3 bases from V and 5 bases from J; junction bases left unmatched: 4. This CDR3 is CASSAGTGENEKLFF. The CDR3 coding sequence is TGTGCCAGCAGCGCGGGGACAGGGGAGAATGAAAAACTGTTTTTT.

Here the CDR3 reads CASTWGEEGNTIYF. The CDR3, as DNA: TGTGCCAGCACCTGGGGGGAGGAGGGAAACACCATATATTTT. The rearrangement joins TRBV25-1 to TRBJ1-3; D is perhaps TRBD1 (5 bases). This CDR3 spans 14 amino acids. In germline, CDR1 is MGHDK, CDR2 SYGVNS. Trimming took off 7 bases at V and 4 bases at J, with 14 bases between the two ends. Full variable domain (remainder filled in from reference TRBV25-1 and TRBJ1-3): EADIYQTPRYLVIGTGKKITLECSQTMGHDKMYWYQQDPGMELHLIHYSYGVNSTEKGDLSSESTVSRIRTEHFPLTLESARPSHTSQYLCASTWGEEGNTIYFGEGSWLTVV.

V usage is TRBV4-3 and J usage is TRBJ2-7, with 10 bases identical to TRBD1. CDR1 and CDR2 (germline): LGHNA, YSLEER. There are 14 residues in the CDR3. J was trimmed by 3 bases and V by 4 bases; bases with no gene match: 3. CDR3 in amino acids: CASSPGQGLYEQYF. For the CDR3, the DNA is TGCGCCAGCAGCCCGGGACAGGGGCTCTACGAGCAGTACTTC.

This clone was recorded a few times. The CDR3 sequence is CASRTIQTPNEKLFF. The CDR3 DNA follows: TGTGCCAGCAGGACGATTCAGACGCCTAATGAAAAACTGTTTTTT. J is TRBJ1-4 and V is TRBV27; D is undetermined. There are 15 residues in the CDR3. Trimming shortened V by 6 bases and J by 3 bases, and 14 bases separated the two germline ends. CDR1 is MNHEY, CDR2 SMNVEV, per germline (reference sequence). The whole variable domain, remainder taken from reference TRBV27 and TRBJ1-4, is EAQVTQNPRYLITVTGKKLTVTCSQNMNHEYMSWYRQDPGLGLRQIYYSMNVEVTDKGDVPEGYKVSRKEKRNFPLILESPSPNQTSLYFCASRTIQTPNEKLFFGSGTQLSVL.

The rearrangement links TRBV25-1 to TRBJ1-1, with D perhaps matching TRBD1 (5 bases). The CDR3 runs 15 residues. V lost 4 bases to trimming and J lost 2 bases, with 14 bases between them. The germline CDR1 and CDR2 sequences are MGHDK and SYGVNS. The CDR3 DNA follows: TGTGCCAGCAGTGCGTCGAGTAGGGGTAACACTGAAGCTTTCTTT. Encoded protein: CASSASSRGNTEAFF.

V usage is TRBV14 and J usage is TRBJ2-7; D is uncertain. V was cut by 1 base and J by 2 bases, with 6 bases left in between. The germline V gene has CDR1 SGHDN and CDR2 FVKESK. The CDR3 totals 13 residues. The CDR3 reads CASSQVTTYEQYF. CDR3 nucleotide sequence: TGTGCCAGCAGCCAAGTGACCACCTACGAGCAGTACTTC.

The chain employs TRBV19 and TRBJ1-5, with D unclear. CDR1 LNHDA and CDR2 SQIVND come from the germline V gene (reference sequence). The CDR3 has 14 residues. The V end lost 2 bases, the J end lost 4 bases, and 9 bases lay between the germline ends. The CDR3 DNA reads as TGTGCCAGTAGTATATGGGTACAGAATCAGCCCCAGCATTTT. Translated, it gives CASSIWVQNQPQHF.

This clone was picked up one time. The chain uses TRBV2 and TRBJ1-2, with TRBD1 matching 7 bases. The CDR3 runs 16 residues. Losses at the gene ends were 0 bases for V and 2 bases for J; bases not matched to a gene: 6. CDR1 SNHLY and CDR2 FYNNEI come from the germline V gene. The CDR3 is CASSEAGQRFNYGYTF. In DNA, the CDR3 is TGTGCCAGCAGTGAAGCGGGACAGAGGTTCAACTATGGCTACACCTTC.

The CDR3 DNA reads as TGTGCCAGGAGTAAGGGCTTAAGGGACACTGAAGCTTTCTTT. Residues: CARSKGLRDTEAFF. The rearrangement uses TRBV27 and TRBJ1-1; D not certain. The CDR3 runs 14 residues. Trimming took 9 bases from V and 3 from J, leaving 17 bases between them. Germline assignment: CDR1 MNHEY and CDR2 SMNVEV (reference sequence).

The genes are TRBV15 and TRBJ1-5; 8 nucleotides line up with TRBD1. The trim removed 0 bases at V and 5 bases at J, leaving 3 bases unmatched. Germline lookup yields CDR1 LNHNV and CDR2 YYDKDF (reference sequence). This CDR3 is 15 amino acids long. The CDR3 is CATSRDQGAHQPQHF. The CDR3 nucleotides read TGTGCCACCAGCAGAGACCAGGGGGCCCATCAGCCCCAGCATTTT. The full variable domain, in which reference TRBV15 and TRBJ1-5 provide the parts outside the CDR3, is DAMVIQNPRYQVTQFGKPVTLSCSQTLNHNVMYWYQQKSSQAPKLLFHYYDKDFNNEADTPDNFQSRRPNTSFCFLDIRSPGLGDTAMYLCATSRDQGAHQPQHFGDGTRLSIL.

The chain recombines TRBV19 with TRBJ2-4, with 10 nucleotides matching TRBD2. Germline trimming cut 2 bases from V and 0 bases from J; bases unmatched to any gene: 25. The CDR3 is 24 residues long. The germline V gene encodes CDR1 LNHDA and CDR2 SQIVND (reference sequence). CDR3 nucleotide sequence: TGTGCCAGTAGTATAACGGCCTTTCGGGCTAGCGGGGGCCCGGAGCTCCTAGCCAAAAACATTCAGTACTTC. This translates into CASSITAFRASGGPELLAKNIQYF.